The 3 T cell receptor beta chains presented below share a single source sample, sequenced in a study of T-cell memory formation after mild COVID-19. One entry per CDR3 protein results from TCRdb running MiXCR on the 5' RACE reads. The sample lists 140,000 to 150,000 distinct CDR3 sequences; about 19% were seen once. The source material was PBMCs or a T cell subset sorted from them (not recorded which). The receptors come from an adult woman who had mild COVID-19 (a few samples of this study predate the infection). Cell type and time point are not known.

This clonotype showed up just a few times. The chain is built from TRBV6-2 or TRBV6-3 and TRBJ2-7; D may be TRBD1 (6 bases). Trimming left V 6 bases short and J 4 bases short, with 10 bases between. Germline V gives CDR1 MNHEY, CDR2 SVGEGT. The length of the CDR3 is 12 residues. CDR3 DNA sequence: TGTGCCAGCAGCACACAGGGTTACGAGCAGTACTTC. This encodes CASSTQGYEQYF.

This clonotype was seen just once. V is TRBV7-6 and J is TRBJ2-5; D is unclear. V was cut by 4 bases and J by 0 bases, with 6 bases left in between. The CDR3 is made up of 13 amino acids. Germline CDR1 reads SGHVS; CDR2 reads FNYEAQ. The CDR3 sequence is CASSSPDQETQYF. The CDR3 coding sequence is TGTGCCAGCAGCTCCCCTGACCAAGAGACCCAGTACTTC. The full variable domain, in which reference TRBV7-6 and TRBJ2-5 provide the parts outside the CDR3, is GAGVSQSPRYKVTKRGQDVALRCDPISGHVSLYWYRQALGQGPEFLTYFNYEAQQDKSGLPNDRFSAERPEGSISTLTIQRTEQRDSAMYRCASSSPDQETQYFGPGTRLLVL.

The rearrangement joins TRBV19 to TRBJ2-6; possible D gene TRBD2, 5 bases. The CDR3 has 15 amino acids. The V end was cut by 6 bases, the J end by 5 bases, with 14 bases between. Looked up from germline, CDR1 is LNHDA and CDR2 is SQIVND (reference sequence). The CDR3 sequence: CASSPGMLRANVLTF. The CDR3 coding sequence is TGTGCCAGTAGCCCCGGGATGTTAAGGGCCAACGTCCTGACTTTC.